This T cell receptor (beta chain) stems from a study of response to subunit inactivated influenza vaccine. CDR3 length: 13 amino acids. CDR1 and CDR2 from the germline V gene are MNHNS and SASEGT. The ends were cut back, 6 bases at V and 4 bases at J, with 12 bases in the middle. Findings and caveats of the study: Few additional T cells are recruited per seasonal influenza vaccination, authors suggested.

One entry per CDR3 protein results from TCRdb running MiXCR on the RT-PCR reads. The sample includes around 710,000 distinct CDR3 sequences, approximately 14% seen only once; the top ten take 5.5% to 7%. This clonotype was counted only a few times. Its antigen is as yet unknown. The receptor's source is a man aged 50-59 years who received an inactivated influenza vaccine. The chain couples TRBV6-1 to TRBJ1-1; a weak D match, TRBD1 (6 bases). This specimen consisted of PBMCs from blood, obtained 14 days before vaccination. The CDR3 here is CASREGGLTEAFF. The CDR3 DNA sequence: TGTGCCAGCAGAGAGGGGGGTCTCACTGAAGCTTTCTTT.